The 17 T cell receptor beta chains in this list originate from one sample, sequenced in a study of shared clonotypes between healthy human individuals. Measured with immunoSEQ multiplex PCR; TCRdb has only the in-frame clones, and not every one. The sample has 2 million to 2.5 million clones, nearly 97% seen once; the top ten hold roughly 0.13%. The sequenced sample consisted of naive CD4+ T cells sorted from blood. Subset given: CD45RA+ positively selected. These receptors all stem from a man aged 18 to 29 in good health.

The chain employs TRBV9 and TRBJ2-7, with a tentative D call TRBD2 (6 bases). The V gene's germline CDR1 is SGDLS and CDR2 YYNGEE. This CDR3 has 16 amino acids. V was clipped by 8 bases and J by 0 bases, with 21 bases between them. The CDR3 spells CARSEGRRTNSYEQYF. The CDR3 DNA is TGTGCCAGATCTGAGGGGAGGCGGACTAACTCCTACGAGCAGTACTTC.

This clone was recorded once. The chain links TRBV9 to TRBJ2-3, with D unclear. Looked up from germline, CDR1 is SGDLS and CDR2 is YYNGEE. V was clipped by 0 bases and J by 0 bases, with 11 bases between them. This CDR3 comprises 16 residues. CDR3: CASSVGAQTSTDTQYF. In DNA, the CDR3 is TGTGCCAGCAGCGTAGGAGCTCAAACTAGCACAGATACGCAGTATTTT.

In DNA, the CDR3 is TGCGCCAGCAGTGATGTGGGAGTAACAGATACGCAGTATTTT. It specifies CASSDVGVTDTQYF. The chain links TRBV10-1 to TRBJ2-3; the D gene is possibly TRBD2 (5 bases). The CDR3 runs to 14 residues. Germline V gene data show CDR1 as WNHNN and CDR2 as SYGVQD (reference sequence). Trimming shortened V by 3 bases and J by 3 bases, and 10 bases separated the two germline ends.

Of note for this clone: The same CDR3 is also encoded by other DNA sequences in this sample. This chain links TRBV19 with TRBJ2-1, with 8 bases identical to TRBD2. The CDR3 loop spans 16 amino acids. V dropped 1 base and J dropped 2; count of bases not matched to a gene: 4. Germline values: CDR1 LNHDA, CDR2 SQIVND (reference sequence). In nucleotides, the CDR3 is TGTGCCAGTAGTATAGGGCTAGCGGGTACCTACAATGAGCAGTTCTTC. Translation: CASSIGLAGTYNEQFF.

The chain has TRBV30 and TRBJ2-7, with TRBD2 matching 14 bases. The germline gives CDR1 GTSNPN, CDR2 SVGIG (reference sequence). The CDR3 is 15 amino acids. The V gene end was trimmed by 5 bases and the J gene end by 5 bases; junction bases not matched to a gene: 8. The CDR3 region is CAWAPGTSGSHEQYF. CDR3 nucleotides: TGTGCCTGGGCCCCCGGGACTAGCGGGAGCCACGAGCAGTACTTC.

The CDR3, as DNA: TGTGCCAGCAGTTCCGGGAGACTTAACGCTGAAGCTTTCTTT. Its translation: CASSSGRLNAEAFF. The rearrangement joins TRBV6-5 to TRBJ1-1; the D is unclear. The CDR3 runs 14 residues. Trimming took off 4 bases at V and 6 bases at J, with 15 bases between the two ends. Germline V gene lookup returns CDR1 MNHEY and CDR2 SVGAGI.

This chain links TRBV20-1 with TRBJ2-1; D unclear. Germline V lookup: CDR1 DFQATT, CDR2 SNEGSKA (reference sequence). CDR3 length equals 11 residues. V lost 5 bases to trimming and J lost 6 bases, with 8 bases between them. DNA of the CDR3: TGCAGTGCTCCCTTCGCCAATGAGCAGTTCTTC. This codes for CSAPFANEQFF.

The chain employs TRBV4-1 and TRBJ2-1, with TRBD2 matching 14 bases. Germline loops: CDR1 MGHRA, CDR2 YSYEKL. V lost 3 bases to trimming and J lost 9 bases; unmatched junction nucleotides: 7. CDR3 length: 16 residues. The DNA of the CDR3 is TGCGCCAGCAGCCAGCCAACCGGGACTAGCGGGAGTGAGCAGTTCTTC. Protein product: CASSQPTGTSGSEQFF.

V usage is TRBV9 and J usage is TRBJ1-1; 12 positions agree with TRBD1. Germline assignment: CDR1 SGDLS and CDR2 YYNGEE. This CDR3 spans 15 amino acids. V dropped 4 bases and J dropped 3; count of bases not matched to a gene: 4. The CDR3 DNA reads as TGTGCCAGCAGCTTCAGGGACAGGGGGCACACTGAAGCTTTCTTT. This translates into CASSFRDRGHTEAFF.

The V and J genes are TRBV25-1 and TRBJ2-1; the match to TRBD2 covers 9 bases. In germline, CDR1 is MGHDK, CDR2 SYGVNS. The length of the CDR3 is 15 residues. With V trimmed by 3 bases and J by 4 bases, 4 bases remained unmatched. Here the CDR3 reads CASSDAGGQYNEQFF. Written as DNA, the CDR3 is TGTGCCAGCAGTGATGCGGGGGGGCAGTACAATGAGCAGTTCTTC.

Notes on this clone: Other DNA sequences in this specimen translate into the identical CDR3. V usage is TRBV6-5 and J usage is TRBJ2-7; 8 nucleotides agree with TRBD2. V lost 0 bases, J lost 2 bases, and 3 bases stayed unmatched. The CDR3 contains 15 residues. Germline V gene data show CDR1 as MNHEY and CDR2 as SVGAGI. CDR3 DNA sequence: TGTGCCAGCAGTTACTCGGTAGCGGGGACCTACGAGCAGTACTTC. Amino acids: CASSYSVAGTYEQYF.

The V call is TRBV10-3, the J call TRBJ2-2; 13 positions match TRBD2. The CDR3 has 18 residues. CDR1 ENHRY and CDR2 SYGVKD come from the germline V gene. Germline trimming cut 6 bases from V and 1 base from J; bases unmatched to any gene: 8. The DNA for the CDR3 is TGTGCCATCAGGCGGACTAGCGGGAGCGAAGAGAACACCGGGGAGCTGTTTTTT. It yields the protein CAIRRTSGSEENTGELFF.

The genes are TRBV5-5 and TRBJ2-5; 9 nucleotides align to TRBD1. Trimming at V came to 4 bases and at J to 5 bases, leaving 6 bases not matched to a gene. The CDR3 has 14 amino acids. The germline V gene encodes CDR1 SGHKS and CDR2 YYEKEE (reference sequence). The CDR3, as DNA: TGTGCCAGCAGCCCGGACAGGGGTCCTGAGACCCAGTACTTC. This gives the protein CASSPDRGPETQYF.

This sequence joins TRBV18 and TRBJ2-3; D gene unclear. The CDR3 is 14 amino acids. Trimming removed 2 bases from V and 2 bases from J, with 8 bases in between. In germline, CDR1 is KGHSH, CDR2 LQKENI. The CDR3 loop reads CASSPGVYTDTQYF. CDR3 bases: TGTGCCAGCTCACCAGGGGTATACACAGATACGCAGTATTTT.

This chain uses TRBV7-9 with TRBJ2-1; 8 nucleotides line up with TRBD2. Germline V gene lookup returns CDR1 SEHNR and CDR2 FQNEAQ (reference sequence). J was trimmed by 0 bases and V by 3 bases; bases with no gene match: 4. The CDR3 extends over 16 amino acids. The CDR3 coding sequence is TGTGCCAGCAGCTTCAGTAGCGGGGCCTCCTACAATGAGCAGTTCTTC. Translated, it gives CASSFSSGASYNEQFF.

The chain is built from TRBV4-1 and TRBJ1-1, with D possibly being TRBD1 (5 bases). Per the germline V gene, CDR1 is MGHRA and CDR2 is YSYEKL. The length of the CDR3 is 15 residues. V was clipped by 4 bases and J by 4 bases, with 16 bases between them. In nucleotides, the CDR3 is TGCGCCAGCAGCCCTCCGGGACGCGGAGGCACTGAAGCTTTCTTT. Amino acids: CASSPPGRGGTEAFF.

The CDR3 DNA sequence: TGTGCCAGCAGTTACTCGACAGAGAGTGGCACGCAGTATTTT. Amino acids: CASSYSTESGTQYF. This sequence joins TRBV6-6 and TRBJ2-3; maybe TRBD1 (5 bases). The CDR3 runs 14 residues. Trimming cost V 0 bases and J 9 bases, with 13 bases left between them. Germline V lookup: CDR1 MNHNY, CDR2 SVGAGI (reference sequence).